This T cell receptor (beta chain) was obtained from a study of graft-versus-host responses after intestinal transplantation. Some clones are missing from TCRdb's copy, which holds only in-frame ones; the method was immunoSEQ multiplex PCR. The data show about 88,000 clones, 75% to 95% seen once. As concerns this clone: Its matching antigen is unknown.

The V end lost 6 bases, the J end lost 2 bases, and 13 bases lay between the germline ends. Germline V gene data show CDR1 as SGHAT and CDR2 as FQNNGV. The CDR3 contains 14 residues. This sequence originates from a human donor who was the organ donor for an intestinal transplant. The sequenced sample was unstimulated CD4+ T cells sorted from spleen or lymph node cells, obtained before transplant. The V and J genes are TRBV11-2 and TRBJ2-5, with unresolved D. The CDR3 nucleotides read TGTGCCAGCAGATATTGGGCAGGACAAGAGACCCAGTACTTC. Encoded protein: CASRYWAGQETQYF.